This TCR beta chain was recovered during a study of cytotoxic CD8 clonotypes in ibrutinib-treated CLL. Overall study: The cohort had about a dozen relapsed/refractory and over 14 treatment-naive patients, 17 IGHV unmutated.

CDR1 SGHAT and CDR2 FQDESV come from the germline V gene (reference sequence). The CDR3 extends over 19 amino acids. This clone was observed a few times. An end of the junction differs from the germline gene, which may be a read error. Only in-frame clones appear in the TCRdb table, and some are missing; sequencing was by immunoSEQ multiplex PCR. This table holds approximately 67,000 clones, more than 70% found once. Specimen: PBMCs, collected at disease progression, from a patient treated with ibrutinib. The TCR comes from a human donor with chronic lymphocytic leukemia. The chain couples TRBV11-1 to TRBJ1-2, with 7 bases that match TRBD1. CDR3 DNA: TGTGCCAGCAGCTCACCTTCCCTACAGCGGACAGGAGGTAACGATGGCTACACCTTC. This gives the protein CASSSPSLQRTGGNDGYTF.